This TCR beta chain was documented in a study of kidney transplant recipient with SARS-CoV-2 infection. This clonotype was seen repeatedly, ten times or more. TCRdb called the reads again in MiXCR, with one record for every CDR3 protein. The repertoire includes under 250,000 distinct CDR3 sequences, under 30% of them detected once, and nearly 7.5% sits in the top ten. This CDR3 is 17 amino acids long. This rearrangement joins TRBV8-2 to TRBJ2-6. TRBV8-2 is labeled a pseudogene. The sequences come from a blood sample, collected at baseline and between days 110 and 120 from a kidney transplant recipient. The TCR originated in a male patient between 25 and 39 years old who had COVID-19 and was a kidney transplant recipient. The graft donor may have given rise to some T cells. CDR3 residues: CGRTPRITQSRANVLTF. The CDR3 nucleotides are TGTGGCAGGACCCCAAGGATAACACAAAGTCGGGCCAACGTCCTGACTTTC.